The next 27 T cell receptor beta chains were all read from a single sample in a study of cytomegalovirus exposure and HLA in healthy donors. PCR employed 60 Vbeta and 13 Jbeta primers. Assay used: immunoSEQ multiplex PCR; TCRdb lists only in-frame clones, some missing. Among about 120,000 clones listed, roughly 69% were seen once. The material sequenced was PBMCs. These receptors were taken from a human donor in good health.

This clone came up once. J is TRBJ2-1 and V is TRBV29-1, with 9 bases that match TRBD2. V lost 6 bases and J lost 6; bases outside the gene matches: 3. CDR3 length: 12 residues. Germline V CDR1 and CDR2: SQVTM, ANQGSEA. In nucleotides, the CDR3 is TGCAGCGTCTCAGCGGGGGGCAATGAGCAGTTCTTC. Translation gives CSVSAGGNEQFF.

J is TRBJ1-1 and V is TRBV29-1, with no clear D. Trimming shortened V by 4 bases and J by 6 bases, and 18 bases separated the two germline ends. Per the germline V gene, CDR1 is SQVTM and CDR2 is ANQGSEA. This CDR3 region has 14 residues. Here the CDR3 DNA reads TGCAGCGTTGGAGGTCCTGAAGGCTTTCCTGAAGCTTTCTTT. Translating it yields CSVGGPEGFPEAFF. The whole variable domain, filled in from reference TRBV29-1 and TRBJ1-1, reads SAVISQKPSRDICQRGTSLTIQCQVDSQVTMMFWYRQQPGQSLTLIATANQGSEATYESGFVIDKFPISRPNLTFSTLTVSNMSPEDSSIYLCSVGGPEGFPEAFFGQGTRLTVV.

With respect to this clone: The sample has other DNA sequences that encode this CDR3 too. The gene calls are TRBV25-1 and TRBJ1-3; D is perhaps TRBD1 (6 bases). The CDR3 has 16 amino acids. From germline, CDR1 is MGHDK and CDR2 SYGVNS. Trimming stripped 3 bases from V and 4 bases from J, with 16 bases between. CDR3 sequence: CASSDRLGGTGNTIYF. The CDR3 DNA reads as TGTGCCAGCAGTGACCGATTGGGGGGGACAGGAAACACCATATATTTT.

The chain couples TRBV6-1 to TRBJ1-5; 8 nucleotides align to TRBD1. The V segment lost 4 bases and the J segment 0 bases; nucleotides outside the gene matches: 2. Germline CDR1 MNHNS, CDR2 SASEGT. The CDR3 has 15 residues. CDR3 bases: TGTGCCAGCAGTGGGACAGGGTATAGCAATCAGCCCCAGCATTTT. Translation gives CASSGTGYSNQPQHF.

The chain couples TRBV6-5 to TRBJ1-1, with unresolved D. This CDR3 has 14 residues. The germline V gene encodes CDR1 MNHEY and CDR2 SVGAGI. V dropped 5 bases and J dropped 7 bases, with 17 bases sitting between them. In DNA form, the CDR3 reads TGTGCCAGCAGTCGGGGTCTCCAGGACGGTGAAGCTTTCTTT. This translates into CASSRGLQDGEAFF.

The sample holds a few counts of this clone. The chain uses TRBV6-5 and TRBJ1-4; D might be TRBD1 (5 bases). This CDR3 spans 14 amino acids. The germline V gene encodes CDR1 MNHEY and CDR2 SVGAGI. Trimming cost V 0 bases and J 14 bases, with 16 bases left between them. The CDR3 reads CASSYSGLPGLLFF. CDR3 in DNA: TGTGCCAGCAGTTACTCGGGCCTCCCGGGACTCCTGTTTTTT.

The chain is built from TRBV7-2 and TRBJ2-3, with unresolved D. CDR1 and CDR2 from the germline V gene are SGHTA and FQGNSA. The CDR3 has 12 amino acids. Trimming took off 3 bases at V and 2 bases at J, with 3 bases between the two ends. CDR3 coding DNA: TGTGCCAGCAGCTTCTTCACAGATACGCAGTATTTT. Protein: CASSFFTDTQYF.

V is TRBV6-6 and J is TRBJ2-5, with D possibly TRBD2 on 5 matching bases. The assigned J gene may be wrong: the sequence end matches TRBJ2-7 better. The CDR3 length is 15 residues. Germline loops: CDR1 MNHNY, CDR2 SVGAGI (reference sequence). CDR3 region: CASTGGRVSSYEQYF. The CDR3 region has the DNA TGTGCCAGCACCGGCGGGCGGGTTAGCTCCTACGAGCAGTACTTC.

The chain has TRBV5-1 and TRBJ1-2; D is unclear. Germline CDR1 SGHRS, CDR2 YFSETQ. V was clipped by 4 bases and J by 5 bases, with 21 bases between them. The CDR3 has 16 residues. CDR3 region: CASSAAASLAGYGYTF. CDR3 in DNA: TGCGCCAGCAGCGCAGCGGCCAGCTTGGCCGGGTATGGCTACACCTTC.

The V and J genes are TRBV6-1 and TRBJ1-6, with D possibly matching TRBD1 (5 bases). The CDR3 totals 14 residues. Germline CDR1 reads MNHNS; CDR2 reads SASEGT. With 3 bases removed from V and 7 bases from J, the gap between germline ends came to 10 bases. In nucleotides, the CDR3 is TGTGCCAGCAGTGACAGGGTTAGGAATTCACCCCTCCACTTT. It is translated as CASSDRVRNSPLHF.

The V gene is TRBV7-2, the J gene TRBJ1-4; the D gene is possibly TRBD1 (6 bases). Germline V gene lookup returns CDR1 SGHTA and CDR2 FQGNSA. Trimming stripped 4 bases from V and 1 base from J, with 10 bases between. This CDR3 region has 15 residues. DNA of the CDR3: TGTGCCAGCAGCTCACAACAGGGAACTAATGAAAAACTGTTTTTT. This codes for CASSSQQGTNEKLFF.

This chain connects TRBV14 to TRBJ2-1, with 9 nucleotides matching TRBD1. Germline V gene sequence: CDR1 SGHDN, CDR2 FVKESK. CDR3 length equals 14 residues. Trimming removed 4 bases from V and 8 bases from J; junction bases left unmatched: 6. For the CDR3, the DNA is TGTGCCAGCAGCCCACTCGGGACAGGGCATGAGCAGTTCTTC. Amino acid sequence: CASSPLGTGHEQFF.

This chain links TRBV23-1 with TRBJ1-1; D unclear. TRBV23-1 is treated as an ORF (open reading frame) with a function not yet certain. V lost 0 bases and J 9 bases, leaving 11 bases between the germline ends. The CDR3 has 13 amino acids. CDR3 coding DNA: TGCGCCAGCAGTCAATCAAGAGGGCTTAAAGCTTTCTTT. This codes for CASSQSRGLKAFF.

The chain links TRBV5-8 to TRBJ1-2; no clear D gene. Germline CDR1 SGHTS, CDR2 YDEGEE. The CDR3 extends over 13 amino acids. Trimming pared 0 bases from V and 7 bases from J, leaving 10 bases between. This CDR3 reads CASSLVQRGGYTF. As DNA, the CDR3 is TGTGCCAGCAGCTTGGTGCAGCGGGGTGGCTACACCTTC.

This CDR3 is CAISESFTDTQYF. DNA for the CDR3: TGTGCCATCAGTGAATCTTTCACAGATACGCAGTATTTT. The gene calls are TRBV10-3 and TRBJ2-3; D remains ambiguous. The CDR3 is made up of 13 amino acids. Germline-derived CDR1 and CDR2 are ENHRY and SYGVKD. V was pared by 3 bases and J by 2 bases, with 6 bases between.

The CDR3 protein is CASSEPVWTAYEQYF. The DNA for the CDR3 is TGTGCCAGCAGTGAACCGGTCTGGACAGCTTACGAGCAGTACTTC. This chain links TRBV2 with TRBJ2-7, with a weak D call TRBD1 (6 bases). The germline V and J ends were trimmed by 2 bases and 4 bases, with 15 bases remaining between them. The CDR3 is 15 residues long. The germline gives CDR1 SNHLY, CDR2 FYNNEI.

This clone was counted only a few times. The chain combines TRBV25-1 with TRBJ1-4, with 7 bases that match TRBD1. There are 13 residues in the CDR3. The V segment lost 5 bases and the J segment 8 bases; nucleotides outside the gene matches: 5. The germline gives CDR1 MGHDK, CDR2 SYGVNS. CDR3 residues: CASSSTGVEKLFF. The CDR3 DNA follows: TGTGCCAGCAGTTCTACAGGGGTGGAAAAACTGTTTTTT. Complete variable domain (other parts from reference TRBV25-1 and TRBJ1-4): EADIYQTPRYLVIGTGKKITLECSQTMGHDKMYWYQQDPGMELHLIHYSYGVNSTEKGDLSSESTVSRIRTEHFPLTLESARPSHTSQYLCASSSTGVEKLFFGSGTQLSVL.

The chain is built from TRBV19 and TRBJ1-6; no reliable D call. The germline gives CDR1 LNHDA, CDR2 SQIVND (reference sequence). V lost 8 bases and J lost 4, with 9 bases in between. This CDR3 is 13 amino acids long. The CDR3 sequence: CASEESYNSPLHF. CDR3 nucleotides: TGTGCCAGTGAGGAATCGTATAATTCACCCCTCCACTTT. Looking up the rest from reference TRBV19 and TRBJ1-6 gives the full variable domain: DGGITQSPKYLFRKEGQNVTLSCEQNLNHDAMYWYRQDPGQGLRLIYYSQIVNDFQKGDIAEGYSVSREKKESFPLTVTSAQKNPTAFYLCASEESYNSPLHFGNGTRLTVT.

The rearrangement uses TRBV7-9 and TRBJ2-1; TRBD1 agrees at 8 bases. Germline V gene sequence: CDR1 SEHNR, CDR2 FQNEAQ (reference sequence). V was pared by 5 bases and J by 1 base, with 4 bases of the junction left unmatched. The CDR3 consists of 15 residues. CDR3 bases: TGTGCCAGCAGCCGAGACAGGGGATCCTACAATGAGCAGTTCTTC. Amino acids: CASSRDRGSYNEQFF.

The chain employs TRBV2 and TRBJ2-1; 10 nucleotides match TRBD2. There are 14 residues in the CDR3. Germline CDR1 reads SNHLY; CDR2 reads FYNNEI. Trimming cost V 7 bases and J 4 bases; bases outside gene matches: 4. This CDR3 is CASIGLAVYNEQFF. CDR3 DNA sequence: TGTGCCAGCATTGGACTAGCGGTTTACAATGAGCAGTTCTTC.

Comment on this clone: Other DNA variants within this sample encode the same CDR3. The chain combines TRBV19 with TRBJ2-7; D unresolved. Trimming pared 1 base from V and 4 bases from J, leaving 5 bases between. Germline values: CDR1 LNHDA, CDR2 SQIVND (reference sequence). CDR3 size: 12 residues. The CDR3 coding sequence is TGTGCCAGTAGTATAGCAGGTTACGAGCAGTACTTC. Its protein is CASSIAGYEQYF.

This clone was recorded a few times. The V gene is TRBV4-1, the J gene TRBJ2-7, with 7 positions matching TRBD1. CDR1 is MGHRA, CDR2 YSYEKL, per germline. V gave up 4 bases and J gave up 3 bases; unmatched junction bases: 6. The CDR3 contains 14 residues. Here the CDR3 DNA reads TGCGCCAGCAGCCTCCGGGACAGAGGCTACGAGCAGTACTTC. This encodes CASSLRDRGYEQYF.

The rearrangement joins TRBV14 to TRBJ1-1; D may be TRBD1 (5 bases). Trimming removed 4 bases at V and 10 bases at J, with 13 bases between. In germline, CDR1 is SGHDN, CDR2 FVKESK. The CDR3 totals 12 residues. Written as DNA, the CDR3 is TGTGCCAGCAGCCGGGAATGGGGGGGAGCTTTCTTT. It encodes CASSREWGGAFF.

The DNA for the CDR3 is TGTGCCAGCAGTTTGGGCGTGAGCTCCTATAATTCACCCCTCCACTTT. It yields the protein CASSLGVSSYNSPLHF. This sequence joins TRBV25-1 and TRBJ1-6; D is unclear. Germline CDR1 MGHDK, CDR2 SYGVNS. The ends were cut back, 5 bases at V and 0 bases at J, with 11 bases in the middle. The CDR3 totals 16 residues.

The J gene is TRBJ2-2, the V gene TRBV5-1; 8 positions match TRBD1. Per germline, CDR1 SGHRS and CDR2 YFSETQ. CDR3 length: 17 amino acids. V shed 1 base and J 6 bases; nucleotides not matched to a gene: 11. The CDR3 coding sequence is TGCGCCAGCAGCTTGACAGGGGGACCTTGGGGGTCCGGGGAGCTGTTTTTT. This encodes CASSLTGGPWGSGELFF.

The genes are TRBV6-5 and TRBJ1-4, with D perhaps TRBD1 (5 bases). Germline V gene lookup returns CDR1 MNHEY and CDR2 SVGAGI. Trimming stripped 4 bases from V and 8 bases from J, with 17 bases between. The CDR3 covers 15 residues. CDR3 sequence (DNA): TGTGCCAGCAGTTCGATAATCCGGACACGAGAAAAACTGTTTTTT. Translating gives CASSSIIRTREKLFF.

The chain couples TRBV7-9 to TRBJ2-7, with 7 bases that match TRBD2. The CDR3 totals 16 residues. Looked up from germline, CDR1 is SEHNR and CDR2 is FQNEAQ (reference sequence). V gave up 5 bases and J gave up 6 bases; unmatched junction bases: 16. The CDR3 sequence: CASSPRHATGEGEQYF. As DNA, the CDR3 is TGTGCCAGCAGCCCACGACACGCCACGGGGGAGGGCGAGCAGTACTTC. The complete variable domain, with remaining parts taken from reference TRBV7-9 and TRBJ2-7, reads DTGVSQNPRHKITKRGQNVTFRCDPISEHNRLYWYRQTLGQGPEFLTYFQNEAQLEKSRLLSDRFSAERPKGSFSTLEIQRTEQGDSAMYLCASSPRHATGEGEQYFGPGTRLTVT.